Each of the 28 T cell receptor beta chains below was sequenced from the same sample in a study of blood T cell repertoires in COVID-19. Some clones are missing from TCRdb's copy, which holds only in-frame ones; the method was immunoSEQ multiplex PCR. The sample holds about 400,000 clones, 65% to 90% seen once. The material sequenced was peripheral blood. The receptors were gathered from an older woman with COVID-19, enrolled during active disease.

The rearrangement links TRBV7-2 to TRBJ2-7, with 11 bases identical to TRBD2. Germline V gene data show CDR1 as SGHTA and CDR2 as FQGNSA. CDR3 length: 16 amino acids. Unmatched junction bases numbered 3, after V lost 0 bases and J lost 2 bases. CDR3: CASSLAHSGGAYEQYF. The CDR3 coding sequence is TGTGCCAGCAGCTTAGCGCATAGCGGGGGGGCCTACGAGCAGTACTTC.

The chain links TRBV19 to TRBJ2-2, with D maybe TRBD1 (6 bases). This CDR3 has 14 residues. V was cut by 5 bases and J by 1 base, with 8 bases left in between. Per the germline V gene, CDR1 is LNHDA and CDR2 is SQIVND (reference sequence). In DNA, the CDR3 is TGTGCCAGTAGTGAACAGGGGAACACCGGGGAGCTGTTTTTT. As protein: CASSEQGNTGELFF.

The rearrangement links TRBV10-1 to TRBJ2-7, with 10 bases that match TRBD2. The CDR3 consists of 16 residues. Trimming at V came to 0 bases and at J to 4 bases, leaving 6 bases not matched to a gene. Germline V gene lookup returns CDR1 WNHNN and CDR2 SYGVQD (reference sequence). CDR3 residues: CASSESRTSGRYEQYF. The DNA for the CDR3 is TGCGCCAGCAGTGAGTCCCGGACTAGCGGTCGGTACGAGCAGTACTTC.

CDR3 protein: CASSYEGSNQPQHF. In DNA form, the CDR3 reads TGTGCCAGCAGTTACGAGGGTAGCAATCAGCCCCAGCATTTT. The J gene is TRBJ1-5, the V gene TRBV6-5; no clear D. The CDR3 runs to 14 residues. Germline V lookup: CDR1 MNHEY, CDR2 SVGAGI. V was clipped by 2 bases and J by 0 bases, with 5 bases between them.

The chain employs TRBV18 and TRBJ2-7; 10 bases are a match to TRBD1. Germline CDR1 and CDR2: KGHSH and LQKENI. V shed 6 bases, J shed 0 bases, and the junction held 2 bases outside the gene matches. This CDR3 is 14 amino acids long. The DNA of the CDR3 is TGTGCCAGCTCTGGACAGGGGGGCTCCTACGAGCAGTACTTC. Its translation is CASSGQGGSYEQYF.

This sequence joins TRBV10-3 and TRBJ1-5; a weak D match, TRBD1 (5 bases). The CDR3 loop spans 14 amino acids. The germline CDR1 and CDR2 sequences are ENHRY and SYGVKD. Trimming pared 1 base from V and 5 bases from J, leaving 9 bases between. CDR3 protein: CAISEFEGDQPQHF. The CDR3 bases are TGTGCCATCAGTGAGTTTGAAGGGGATCAGCCCCAGCATTTT.

CDR3 protein: CASSTSGGLTDTQYF. The CDR3 DNA reads as TGCGCCAGCAGTACTAGCGGGGGGCTCACAGATACGCAGTATTTT. The J gene is TRBJ2-3, the V gene TRBV4-3; TRBD2 agrees at 12 bases. The V and J ends lost 6 bases and 2 bases, in that order; junction bases with no gene match: 3. This CDR3 region has 15 residues. Germline CDR1 and CDR2: LGHNA and YSLEER.

As DNA, the CDR3 is TGTGCCAGCAGCTTACGACAGGGGAACACCGGGGAGCTGTTTTTT. This codes for CASSLRQGNTGELFF. The chain couples TRBV7-8 to TRBJ2-2, with 7 bases lining up with TRBD1. CDR1 is SGHVS, CDR2 FQNEAQ, per germline. The CDR3 is 15 amino acids. The V gene end was trimmed by 2 bases and the J gene end by 1 base; junction bases not matched to a gene: 1.

This clone was seen just once. The chain combines TRBV19 with TRBJ1-2; D is unresolved. CDR3 length equals 15 residues. The germline V gene encodes CDR1 LNHDA and CDR2 SQIVND (reference sequence). Trimming took 0 bases from V and 4 from J, leaving 12 bases between them. The CDR3 DNA follows: TGTGCCAGTAGTATAGATCTCAGCGGCCTCTATGGCTACACCTTC. Protein: CASSIDLSGLYGYTF.

The V gene is TRBV2, the J gene TRBJ1-2, with 8 bases lining up with TRBD1. Trimming took 2 bases from V and 4 from J; bases not matched to a gene: 12. The CDR3 has 17 residues. Germline V gene lookup returns CDR1 SNHLY and CDR2 FYNNEI. DNA for the CDR3: TGTGCCAGCAGTGAATATGGGTCAGGGGGCTCGGGCTATGGCTACACCTTC. Residues: CASSEYGSGGSGYGYTF.

The V call is TRBV24-1, the J call TRBJ2-2; a possible D gene is TRBD1 (6 bases). The CDR3 totals 14 residues. With 7 bases removed from V and 3 bases from J, the gap between germline ends came to 11 bases. Germline-derived CDR1 and CDR2 are KGHDR and SFDVKD. CDR3 nucleotides: TGTGCCACCAGACGACAGGTTTACACCGGGGAGCTGTTTTTT. Encoded protein: CATRRQVYTGELFF.

The chain carries TRBV5-4 and TRBJ2-5, with D possibly being TRBD2 (5 bases). V dropped 0 bases and J dropped 3 bases, with 9 bases sitting between them. This CDR3 region has 14 residues. The germline gives CDR1 SGHNT, CDR2 YYREEE (reference sequence). CDR3 DNA sequence: TGTGCCAGCAGCTTGGGAGGGAATAAAGAGACCCAGTACTTC. Its protein product is CASSLGGNKETQYF.

The chain links TRBV5-1 to TRBJ1-5; D uncertain. The ends were cut back, 4 bases at V and 2 bases at J, with 13 bases in the middle. The germline V gene encodes CDR1 SGHRS and CDR2 YFSETQ. This CDR3 has 15 amino acids. The CDR3 region has the DNA TGCGCCAGCAGCCCAGACGGAGAGGGCAATCAGCCCCAGCATTTT. It encodes CASSPDGEGNQPQHF.

This clone came up once. The chain is built from TRBV7-3 and TRBJ1-1, with D unresolved. Trimming left V 2 bases short and J 4 bases short, with 14 bases between. CDR1 is SGHTA and CDR2 is FQGTGA in the germline V gene. The CDR3 is made up of 15 amino acids. CDR3 region: CASSLEDGESTEAFF. In DNA form, the CDR3 reads TGTGCCAGCAGCTTAGAGGACGGGGAGAGCACTGAAGCTTTCTTT.

In its sample, this clone was seen once. The V and J genes are TRBV13 and TRBJ1-1; unclear D gene. The CDR3 length is 14 residues. The germline V and J ends were trimmed by 4 bases and 0 bases, with 9 bases remaining between them. Germline CDR1 PRHDT, CDR2 FYEKMQ (reference sequence). The CDR3 spells CASSSSGLNTEAFF. As DNA, the CDR3 is TGTGCCAGCAGCTCATCAGGCTTGAACACTGAAGCTTTCTTT.

This clone was seen a handful of times. This sequence joins TRBV6-1 and TRBJ1-5; D gene unclear. Germline V gene data show CDR1 as MNHNS and CDR2 as SASEGT. V was cut by 3 bases and J by 1 base, with 7 bases left in between. This CDR3 spans 14 amino acids. This CDR3 is CASSESLSNQPQHF. In DNA, the CDR3 is TGTGCCAGCAGTGAGTCTCTCAGCAATCAGCCCCAGCATTTT.

This clone was seen a few times. This CDR3 reads CASSSGSPGGGGTEAFF. The CDR3 region has the DNA TGTGCCAGCAGCTCGGGTTCCCCGGGGGGAGGGGGTACTGAAGCTTTCTTT. The J gene is TRBJ1-1, the V gene TRBV5-4, with D perhaps matching TRBD1 (6 bases). Looked up from germline, CDR1 is SGHNT and CDR2 is YYREEE (reference sequence). V gave up 3 bases and J gave up 5 bases, with 23 bases separating them. The length of the CDR3 is 17 residues.

As regards this clone: The sample carries other DNA sequences with the same CDR3. The V call is TRBV7-3, the J call TRBJ2-3; D perhaps matches TRBD2 (7 bases). Trimming removed 5 bases at V and 2 bases at J, with 14 bases between. The CDR3 consists of 15 residues. Germline CDR1 reads SGHTA; CDR2 reads FQGTGA. CDR3: CASSPGRGNTDTQYF. The CDR3 DNA is TGTGCCAGCAGCCCGGGGAGGGGGAACACAGATACGCAGTATTTT.

The chain carries TRBV19 and TRBJ2-3; a weak D match, TRBD2 (6 bases). With 8 bases removed from V and 2 bases from J, the gap between germline ends came to 11 bases. The germline V gene encodes CDR1 LNHDA and CDR2 SQIVND (reference sequence). This CDR3 is 13 amino acids long. This CDR3 is CASGGVPTDTQYF. The CDR3 DNA sequence: TGTGCCAGTGGCGGGGTACCCACAGATACGCAGTATTTT.

This rearrangement joins TRBV12-3 or TRBV12-4 to TRBJ1-1; possibly TRBD1 for D (5 bases). V was clipped by 3 bases and J by 6 bases, with 8 bases between them. The CDR3 is 12 residues long. The CDR3 nucleotides are TGTGCCAGCAGTTTCGGCAGGGCTGAAGCTTTCTTT. Protein: CASSFGRAEAFF.

The V and J genes are TRBV7-8 and TRBJ2-1, with 9 bases lining up with TRBD2. The CDR3 spans 17 residues. V dropped 5 bases and J dropped 9; count of bases not matched to a gene: 17. Germline loops: CDR1 SGHVS, CDR2 FQNEAQ. The CDR3 loop is CASSPPGTSIVYGEQFF. In DNA, the CDR3 is TGTGCCAGCAGCCCGCCCGGGACTAGCATCGTCTACGGTGAGCAGTTCTTC. The full variable domain, completed using reference TRBV7-8 and TRBJ2-1, is GAGVSQSPRYKVAKRGQDVALRCDPISGHVSLFWYQQALGQGPEFLTYFQNEAQLDKSGLPSDRFFAERPEGSVSTLKIQRTQQEDSAVYLCASSPPGTSIVYGEQFFGPGTRLTVL.

In this sample, this clone turned up once. V is TRBV5-1 and J is TRBJ1-1, with D maybe TRBD1 (6 bases). The CDR3 is 13 residues long. The germline V gene encodes CDR1 SGHRS and CDR2 YFSETQ. The V end lost 7 bases, the J end lost 4 bases, and 14 bases lay between the germline ends. CDR3 in amino acids: CASLSRGGTEAFF. The CDR3, as DNA: TGCGCCAGCCTATCCCGAGGGGGCACTGAAGCTTTCTTT.

The chain combines TRBV5-1 with TRBJ1-1; 10 nucleotides align to TRBD1. This CDR3 region has 16 residues. Germline loops: CDR1 SGHRS, CDR2 YFSETQ. Losses at the gene ends were 2 bases for V and 0 bases for J; bases not matched to a gene: 4. The DNA for the CDR3 is TGCGCCAGCAGCTTTCGGACAGGGGGTATGAACACTGAAGCTTTCTTT. It translates to CASSFRTGGMNTEAFF.

The gene calls are TRBV5-6 and TRBJ2-6; 8 bases are a match to TRBD1. After removal of 4 bases from V and 2 bases from J, the junction contained 2 bases not matched to a gene. Germline CDR1 and CDR2: SGHDT and YYEEEE. The CDR3 sequence is 15 residues long. CDR3 sequence (DNA): TGTGCCAGCAGCGTCAGGGGGCCTGGGGCCAACGTCCTGACTTTC. Translating gives CASSVRGPGANVLTF. Supplemented by reference TRBV5-6 and TRBJ2-6, the full variable domain reads DAGVTQSPTHLIKTRGQQVTLRCSPKSGHDTVSWYQQALGQGPQFIFQYYEEEERQRGNFPDRFSGHQFPNYSSELNVNALLLGDSALYLCASSVRGPGANVLTFGAGSRLTVL.

The chain joins TRBV2 to TRBJ1-3, with 7 bases identical to TRBD1. There are 16 residues in the CDR3. The germline CDR1 and CDR2 sequences are SNHLY and FYNNEI. V shed 7 bases, J shed 1 base, and the junction held 10 bases outside the gene matches. The CDR3 is CASNRQGANSGNTIYF. The CDR3 bases are TGTGCCAGCAATAGACAGGGAGCGAATTCTGGAAACACCATATATTTT.

The chain couples TRBV30 to TRBJ1-4; TRBD1 matches 8 bases. CDR3 length: 15 residues. Trimming at V came to 4 bases and at J to 9 bases, leaving 13 bases not matched to a gene. Per germline, CDR1 GTSNPN and CDR2 SVGIG (reference sequence). This CDR3 reads CAWNHLQGVQKKLFF. For the CDR3, the DNA is TGTGCCTGGAACCACCTACAGGGGGTCCAGAAAAAACTGTTTTTT.

The CDR3 DNA reads TGTGCCAGCAGTGAATGGGTCGCGGGGGGCACAGATACGCAGTATTTT. It specifies CASSEWVAGGTDTQYF. This chain uses TRBV2 with TRBJ2-3; 7 nucleotides match TRBD2. The J segment lost 1 base and the V segment lost 2 bases, leaving 6 bases of the junction unmatched. The germline V gene encodes CDR1 SNHLY and CDR2 FYNNEI. This CDR3 contains 16 residues.

This clone has only one observation. The chain uses TRBV6-6 and TRBJ2-7, with 10 bases identical to TRBD1. In germline, CDR1 is MNHNY, CDR2 SVGAGI (reference sequence). This CDR3 contains 16 residues. With V trimmed by 0 bases and J by 6 bases, 8 bases remained unmatched. In DNA form, the CDR3 reads TGTGCCAGCAGTTACTCATTGGACAGGGGGGTAGGCGAGCAGTACTTC. Translation: CASSYSLDRGVGEQYF.